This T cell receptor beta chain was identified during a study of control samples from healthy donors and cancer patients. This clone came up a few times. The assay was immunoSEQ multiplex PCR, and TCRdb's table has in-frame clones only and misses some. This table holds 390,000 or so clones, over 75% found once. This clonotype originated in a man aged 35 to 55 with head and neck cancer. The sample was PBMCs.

CDR3 region: CASSSSTGAGNTGELFF. The CDR3 coding sequence is TGCGCCAGCAGCTCCTCGACAGGGGCTGGGAACACCGGGGAGCTGTTTTTT. The chain joins TRBV5-1 to TRBJ2-2; TRBD1 aligns across 8 bases. The J segment lost 1 base and the V segment lost 3 bases, leaving 8 bases of the junction unmatched. In germline, CDR1 is SGHRS, CDR2 YFSETQ. The CDR3 is 17 amino acids. Variable domain in full (rest from reference TRBV5-1 and TRBJ2-2): KAGVTQTPRYLIKTRGQQVTLSCSPISGHRSVSWYQQTPGQGLQFLFEYFSETQRNKGNFPGRFSGRQFSNSRSEMNVSTLELGDSALYLCASSSSTGAGNTGELFFGEGSRLTVL.